A selection of T cell receptor beta chains follows, all from one sample in a study of post-analysis software for immune sequencing data. TCRdb re-derived calls from the PCR reads in MiXCR, one entry per CDR3 protein. The sample lists hundreds of thousands of distinct CDR3 sequences; over 45% were seen once. The specimen was blood. The receptor source for this set is a girl aged 2 to 9 with multiple sclerosis. The CDR3 runs from the conserved cysteine through the conserved F or W. A D gene is named only where the DNA matches it firmly. Clone size is not always given. Where it is, it says once, few, many or a class for expanded clones.

CDR3aa,CDR3nt,d_gene,abundance,j_gene,len,v_gene
CATSRDPGGNEKLFF,TGTGCCACCAGCAGAGATCCGGGAGGAAATGAAAAACTGTTTTTT,.,.,TRBJ1-4,15,TRBV15
CASSGGGRTTSGANVLTF,TGTGCCAGCAGTGGGGGCGGCCGAACAACCTCTGGGGCCAACGTCCTGACTTTC,.,.,TRBJ2-6,18,TRBV6-4
CASSYGAEETQYF,TGTGCCAGCAGTTACGGGGCTGAAGAGACCCAGTACTTC,.,.,TRBJ2-5,13,TRBV6-5
CASSKKGTDTQYF,TGCGCCAGCAGTAAGAAGGGCACAGATACGCAGTATTTT,.,few,TRBJ2-3,13,TRBV10-1
CASSLSWGQGFGMNTEAFF,TGTGCCAGCAGCTTAAGTTGGGGTCAGGGTTTTGGCATGAACACTGAAGCTTTCTTT,.,few,TRBJ1-1,19,TRBV7-2
CASSRRNQPQHF,TGTGCCAGCAGCCGAAGAAATCAGCCCCAGCATTTT,.,.,TRBJ1-5,12,TRBV7-2
CASSRDGRDTQYF,TGCGCCAGCAGCAGGGATGGCAGAGATACGCAGTATTTT,.,.,TRBJ2-3,13,TRBV4-3
CASSLSLGHSNQPQHF,TGTGCCAGCAGTTTGAGTTTGGGCCATAGCAATCAGCCCCAGCATTTT,.,few,TRBJ1-5,16,TRBV12-3/TRBV12-4
CASRRGRDPDQPQHF,TGTGCCAGCAGAAGGGGCAGGGATCCCGATCAGCCCCAGCATTTT,.,.,TRBJ1-5,15,TRBV6-6
CASSRTGWEEQYF,TGTGCCAGCTCAAGGACAGGGTGGGAAGAGCAGTACTTC,TRBD1,.,TRBJ2-7,13,TRBV6-6
CASSFSGTGLGTQYF,TGCGCCAGCAGCTTCTCCGGGACAGGACTCGGGACCCAGTACTTC,TRBD1,once,TRBJ2-5,15,TRBV5-1
CASSAGGNRVGEQFF,TGTGCCAGCAGCGCCGGAGGGAACAGGGTAGGTGAGCAGTTCTTC,.,.,TRBJ2-1,15,TRBV9
CASSYGLLYEQYF,TGTGCCAGCAGTTACGGACTTCTTTACGAGCAGTACTTC,.,.,TRBJ2-7,13,TRBV6-2/TRBV6-3
CASSRGGRTSNEQFF,TGTGCCAGCAGCCGCGGGGGGCGGACGAGCAATGAGCAGTTCTTC,TRBD2,.,TRBJ2-1,15,TRBV3-1
CAISGTGQETQYF,TGTGCCATCAGCGGGACAGGCCAAGAGACCCAGTACTTC,TRBD1,few,TRBJ2-5,13,TRBV10-3
CASSISGSQETQYF,TGTGCCAGCAGTATTAGCGGGAGCCAAGAGACCCAGTACTTC,TRBD2,.,TRBJ2-5,14,TRBV5-5
CAIGEDRLQETQYF,TGTGCCATCGGAGAGGACAGGCTCCAAGAGACCCAGTACTTC,TRBD1,few,TRBJ2-5,14,TRBV10-3
CASSSRQNTEAFF,TGTGCCAGCAGCTCGCGACAGAACACTGAAGCTTTCTTT,.,.,TRBJ1-1,13,TRBV11-2
CASTGRSTDTQYF,TGTGCCAGCACGGGGCGATCCACAGATACGCAGTATTTT,.,.,TRBJ2-3,13,TRBV6-6
CSALDRGVGELFF,TGCAGTGCTTTGGACAGGGGTGTAGGGGAGCTGTTTTTT,TRBD1,once,TRBJ2-2,13,TRBV20-1
CASTHDRSSYNEQFF,TGTGCCAGCACCCACGACAGGAGCTCCTACAATGAGCAGTTCTTC,.,few,TRBJ2-1,15,TRBV6-5
CSARDTFGAGANVLTF,TGCAGTGCTAGAGATACTTTCGGGGCTGGGGCCAACGTCCTGACTTTC,.,.,TRBJ2-6,16,TRBV20-1
CASSLRAGQPQHF,TGTGCCAGCAGTCTTAGGGCCGGCCAGCCCCAGCATTTT,.,few,TRBJ1-5,13,TRBV6-2/TRBV6-3
CASSYRAASGGNYNEQFF,TGTGCCAGCAGTTACAGGGCAGCGTCGGGAGGGAACTACAATGAGCAGTTCTTC,TRBD2,.,TRBJ2-1,18,TRBV6-5
CASSLGRLAGGPSVDEQFF,TGTGCCAGCAGCTTGGGCCGATTAGCGGGAGGGCCCTCTGTAGATGAGCAGTTCTTC,TRBD2,.,TRBJ2-1,19,TRBV7-9
CASSLAFRAQETQYF,TGTGCCAGCAGCTTAGCTTTCAGGGCTCAAGAGACCCAGTACTTC,.,.,TRBJ2-5,15,TRBV11-2
CASSFRDSSYNEQFF,TGTGCCAGCAGCTTCCGGGACAGCTCCTACAATGAGCAGTTCTTC,TRBD1,few,TRBJ2-1,15,TRBV7-9
CASSLFVQSNTDTQYF,TGTGCCAGCAGCTTGTTCGTCCAGTCAAACACAGATACGCAGTATTTT,.,few,TRBJ2-3,16,TRBV5-6
CSAPQTQRSTDTQYF,TGCAGTGCTCCCCAAACCCAGCGGAGCACAGATACGCAGTATTTT,.,.,TRBJ2-3,15,TRBV20-1
CASSLGLRDEQFF,TGTGCCAGCAGCTTAGGGCTCCGGGATGAGCAGTTCTTC,.,few,TRBJ2-1,13,TRBV11-2
CASSQVLAGGGNEQFF,TGTGCCAGCAGCCAAGTACTAGCGGGGGGGGGAAATGAGCAGTTCTTC,TRBD2,.,TRBJ2-1,16,TRBV3-1
CASSLPDNEQFF,TGTGCCAGCAGCTTACCAGACAATGAGCAGTTCTTC,.,many,TRBJ2-1,12,TRBV27
CASSYGDLGVAGVSWSSGANVLTF,TGTGCCAGCAGTTACGGCGACCTCGGGGTAGCGGGAGTTTCATGGTCGTCTGGGGCCAACGTCCTGACTTTC,TRBD2,.,TRBJ2-6,24,TRBV6-2/TRBV6-3
CTSSFGMNTEAFF,TGTACCAGCAGCTTCGGGATGAACACTGAAGCTTTCTTT,.,once,TRBJ1-1,13,TRBV7-9
CASSLRGTPVFGYTF,TGTGCCAGCAGTTTAAGGGGGACTCCGGTTTTTGGCTACACCTTC,.,few,TRBJ1-2,15,TRBV27
CSVDHVGGEQFF,TGCAGCGTTGATCATGTTGGGGGAGAGCAGTTCTTC,.,.,TRBJ2-1,12,TRBV29-1